The source of this T cell receptor beta chain is a study of cytomegalovirus exposure and HLA in healthy donors. This CDR3 spans 13 amino acids. J lost 8 bases, V lost 6 bases, and 8 bases had no gene match. CDR1 and CDR2 (germline): MDHEN, SYDVKM. Comments on this clone: As yet, its antigen is unknown.

In the PCR, 60 Vbeta and 13 Jbeta primers were used. Measured with immunoSEQ multiplex PCR; TCRdb has only the in-frame clones, and not every one. Among around 210,000 clones listed, roughly 80% were seen once. Whole-study results and caveats: A link between a missense DCLRE1C variant and TCR beta V- and J-gene trimming emerged from a later analysis. Reports described diagnosis of cytomegalovirus status by the classifier as highly specific and sensitive.

This sequence originates from a woman between 35 and 50 years old in good health and CMV-seronegative. The V gene is TRBV28, the J gene TRBJ1-2; TRBD1 agrees at 8 bases. Specimen: PBMCs. The CDR3 loop reads CASRPRTGWGYTF. DNA for the CDR3: TGTGCCAGCAGACCGAGGACAGGGTGGGGCTACACCTTC.